These T cell receptor beta chains were read from a single sample in a study of cytomegalovirus exposure and HLA in healthy donors. This table comes from immunoSEQ multiplex PCR, and its TCRdb copy is limited to in-frame clones, with some not included. The sample contains over 150,000 clones, 71% of which appear only once. Sample: PBMCs. The receptors originated from a woman in her 30s in good health and CMV-seronegative. The CDR3 runs from the conserved cysteine through the conserved F or W. The D gene is left open where the match is weak. Where a row states a size, it is once, few, many or the class of an expanded clone; other rows omit it.

D gene,clone size,J gene,V gene,CDR3 protein,CDR3 DNA
-,few,TRBJ1-6,TRBV28,CASSFSGNYSPLHF,TGTGCCAGCAGTTTTTCCGGGAACTATTCACCCCTCCACTTT
TRBD1,-,TRBJ2-3,TRBV27,CASNLRGLYTDTQYF,TGTGCCAGCAACCTGAGGGGGCTTTACACAGATACGCAGTATTTT
TRBD1,-,TRBJ1-1,TRBV27,CASSSSGQGNTEAFF,TGTGCCAGCAGTTCCTCGGGACAGGGGAACACTGAAGCTTTCTTT
TRBD2,-,TRBJ2-7,TRBV30,CAWAPGLGGEQYF,TGTGCCTGGGCCCCCGGACTAGGAGGCGAGCAGTACTTC
TRBD1,-,TRBJ1-1,TRBV28,CASAAYRGKGTEAFF,TGTGCCAGCGCCGCATACAGGGGGAAGGGAACTGAAGCTTTCTTT
-,-,TRBJ1-5,TRBV4-1,CASSQGDNQPQHF,TGCGCCAGCAGCCAGGGCGACAATCAGCCCCAGCATTTT
TRBD1,-,TRBJ2-7,TRBV29-1,CSVWGQDSYEQYF,TGCAGCGTTTGGGGACAGGATTCCTACGAGCAGTACTTC
-,-,TRBJ2-4,TRBV27,CASSSDHHLMRGGIQYF,TGTGCCAGCAGTTCAGACCATCATCTAATGAGAGGCGGTATTCAGTACTTC
-,-,TRBJ2-6,TRBV19,CASSIRSGAGANVLTF,TGTGCCAGTAGTATTAGATCGGGGGCTGGGGCCAACGTCCTGACTTTC
TRBD2,-,TRBJ2-7,TRBV29-1,CSVQGLAGVSYEQYF,TGCAGCGTTCAGGGACTAGCGGGAGTATCCTACGAGCAGTACTTC
-,few,TRBJ1-1,TRBV6-5,CASSYGGESTEAFF,TGTGCCAGCAGTTATGGGGGCGAGTCCACTGAAGCTTTCTTT
TRBD2,few,TRBJ2-7,TRBV9,CASSVGTSGSYEQYF,TGTGCCAGCAGCGTCGGGACTAGCGGGAGCTACGAGCAGTACTTC
-,-,TRBJ1-1,TRBV6-6,CASLSIDTPPNTEAFF,TGTGCCAGTCTTTCGATAGACACACCACCCAACACTGAAGCTTTCTTT
TRBD1,-,TRBJ1-2,TRBV4-1,CASSQSPQGVQYGYTF,TGCGCCAGCAGCCAGTCACCACAGGGGGTCCAGTATGGCTACACCTTC
-,-,TRBJ1-2,TRBV29-1,CSVTWEIYGYTF,TGCAGCGTGACTTGGGAGATTTATGGCTACACCTTC
-,few,TRBJ2-7,TRBV7-3,CASSSFATTRAYEQYF,TGTGCCAGCAGCTCCTTTGCTACGACTAGGGCCTACGAGCAGTACTTC
-,-,TRBJ2-1,TRBV28,CASSLPLQYNEQFF,TGTGCCAGCAGTTTGCCTCTACAGTACAATGAGCAGTTCTTC
-,-,TRBJ1-3,TRBV9,CASSAGYAGNTIYF,TGTGCCAGCAGCGCAGGGTATGCGGGAAACACCATATATTTT
TRBD1,-,TRBJ2-7,TRBV2,CAIPGQGMYEQYF,TGTGCCATCCCGGGACAGGGGATGTACGAGCAGTACTTC
TRBD1,-,TRBJ1-1,TRBV28,CASGTGNTEAFF,TGTGCCAGCGGGACAGGGAACACTGAAGCTTTCTTT
-,-,TRBJ2-2,TRBV19,CASSFGGELFF,TGTGCCAGTAGTTTCGGCGGGGAGCTGTTTTTT
TRBD1,once,TRBJ1-2,TRBV5-4,CASSPMEGAGGYTF,TGTGCCAGCAGCCCTATGGAGGGGGCAGGAGGCTACACCTTC
-,-,TRBJ2-3,TRBV7-9,CASSSPGTDTQYF,TGTGCCAGCAGCTCCCCGGGAACAGATACGCAGTATTTT
TRBD1,once,TRBJ2-5,TRBV7-3,CASSPQGGWETQYF,TGTGCCAGCAGCCCACAGGGGGGCTGGGAGACCCAGTACTTC
-,-,TRBJ1-1,TRBV29-1,CSVAGRMNTEAFF,TGCAGCGTTGCAGGAAGAATGAACACTGAAGCTTTCTTT
TRBD1,-,TRBJ2-5,TRBV6-1,CASSAGQATLWETQYF,TGTGCCAGCAGTGCCGGACAGGCTACCCTGTGGGAGACCCAGTACTTC
-,-,TRBJ2-7,TRBV28,CASSLGRGFDEQYF,TGTGCCAGCAGTTTGGGACGGGGGTTCGACGAGCAGTACTTC
TRBD1,-,TRBJ1-1,TRBV2,CASRGTEENTEAFF,TGTGCCAGCAGGGGGACAGAAGAGAACACTGAAGCTTTCTTT
TRBD1,-,TRBJ1-1,TRBV18,CASSPIQGVAGTEAFF,TGTGCCAGCTCACCAATCCAGGGGGTAGCTGGCACTGAAGCTTTCTTT
TRBD1,once,TRBJ1-6,TRBV13,CASSFRQGSNSPLHF,TGTGCCAGCAGCTTCCGACAGGGAAGTAATTCACCCCTCCACTTT
TRBD2,-,TRBJ2-7,TRBV7-2,CASSPQSGSSYEQYF,TGTGCCAGCAGCCCCCAAAGCGGGAGCTCCTACGAGCAGTACTTC
-,-,TRBJ1-1,TRBV27,CASSLAGFTEAFF,TGTGCCAGCAGTTTAGCAGGGTTCACTGAAGCTTTCTTT
TRBD2,-,TRBJ2-7,TRBV5-6,CASSSLGGLAGEQYF,TGTGCCAGCAGCTCCCTGGGGGGGCTAGCGGGAGAGCAGTACTTC
-,-,TRBJ2-5,TRBV7-9,CASSSSTGLGTQYF,TGTGCCAGCAGCTCGTCGACAGGTTTGGGGACCCAGTACTTC
-,few,TRBJ1-4,TRBV16,CASSSTGFATNEKLFF,TGTGCCAGCAGCTCGACAGGTTTTGCAACTAATGAAAAACTGTTTTTT
-,-,TRBJ2-3,TRBV7-3,CASSLNTGLEDTQYF,TGTGCCAGCAGCTTAAACACAGGGTTGGAAGATACGCAGTATTTT
TRBD1,-,TRBJ1-1,TRBV7-9,CASTKRGQGTEAFF,TGTGCCAGCACCAAACGGGGACAGGGGACTGAAGCTTTCTTT
-,-,TRBJ2-7,TRBV29-1,CSVEDYPRAYEQYF,TGCAGCGTTGAAGACTATCCTCGGGCCTACGAGCAGTACTTC
TRBD1,-,TRBJ1-4,TRBV6-6,CAGSYLNRGKLFF,TGTGCCGGCAGTTACCTAAACAGGGGTAAACTGTTTTTT
-,few,TRBJ1-4,TRBV5-4,CASSLGEQGANEKLFF,TGTGCCAGCAGCTTGGGTGAACAGGGTGCTAATGAAAAACTGTTTTTT
-,few,TRBJ2-4,TRBV7-9,CASSKQGRTKNIQYF,TGTGCCAGCAGCAAGCAAGGGAGAACCAAAAACATTCAGTACTTC
TRBD1,-,TRBJ1-6,TRBV14,CASSQTGVYNSPLHF,TGTGCCAGCAGCCAAACAGGGGTTTATAATTCACCCCTCCACTTT
-,-,TRBJ2-1,TRBV19,CASSWGHTVHNEQFF,TGTGCCAGTAGTTGGGGACATACGGTCCACAATGAGCAGTTCTTC
-,few,TRBJ2-3,TRBV7-2,CASSPQGLDTQYF,TGTGCCAGCAGCCCCCAGGGGTTAGATACGCAGTATTTT
-,few,TRBJ1-5,TRBV30,CAWSVPSHQPQHF,TGTGCCTGGAGTGTACCCAGTCATCAGCCCCAGCATTTT
TRBD2,-,TRBJ2-1,TRBV13,CASSLGTSGGGSNEQFF,TGTGCCAGCAGCCTAGGGACTAGCGGGGGGGGCTCTAATGAGCAGTTCTTC
TRBD2,-,TRBJ2-1,TRBV5-6,CASSPGLAGVSYNEQFF,TGTGCCAGCAGCCCGGGACTAGCGGGAGTCTCCTACAATGAGCAGTTCTTC
-,-,TRBJ1-5,TRBV5-6,CASSLAGRGPNQPQHF,TGTGCCAGCAGCTTGGCCGGGAGAGGACCAAATCAGCCCCAGCATTTT
-,-,TRBJ2-2,TRBV7-9,CASSPGGSTGELFF,TGTGCCAGCAGCCCCGGTGGGAGCACCGGGGAGCTGTTTTTT
TRBD2,-,TRBJ2-3,TRBV5-4,CASSSFLAGDTDTQYF,TGTGCCAGCAGTTCATTCCTAGCGGGAGATACAGATACGCAGTATTTT